This T cell receptor beta chain was identified in a study of response to subunit inactivated influenza vaccine. This clonotype was detected only a few times. V lost 2 bases to trimming and J lost 6 bases, with 11 bases between them. Germline V gene lookup returns CDR1 MNHEY and CDR2 SVGAGI. The CDR3 totals 14 residues. TCRdb re-derived calls from the RT-PCR reads in MiXCR, one entry per CDR3 protein. The sample yields 500,000 to 550,000 distinct CDR3 sequences, under 25% seen once. The sample also formed part of further work on T cells expressing NK-cell markers. As that report states: Making the TCR beta cDNA relied on 5'RACE template switching with UMIs. Underlying the TCR beta repertoires were sorted CD3+CD56+NKG2C+, CD3+CD56+NKG2C- and CD3+CD56-NKG2C+ T cells. There were seven HCMV-seropositive donors and one seronegative donor among the eight sequenced. For a few donors, these clonotypes were likewise the leading ones in the CD3+CD56-NKG2C+ fraction.

The TCR comes from a man between 50 and 59 years old who received an inactivated influenza vaccine. The rearrangement uses TRBV6-5 and TRBJ2-1; D ambiguous. The material was CD4+ T cells sorted from PBMCs, obtained about 12 days after vaccination. The CDR3 protein is CASSYRVGLNEQFF. CDR3 DNA: TGTGCCAGCAGTTACAGGGTGGGCCTCAATGAGCAGTTCTTC.